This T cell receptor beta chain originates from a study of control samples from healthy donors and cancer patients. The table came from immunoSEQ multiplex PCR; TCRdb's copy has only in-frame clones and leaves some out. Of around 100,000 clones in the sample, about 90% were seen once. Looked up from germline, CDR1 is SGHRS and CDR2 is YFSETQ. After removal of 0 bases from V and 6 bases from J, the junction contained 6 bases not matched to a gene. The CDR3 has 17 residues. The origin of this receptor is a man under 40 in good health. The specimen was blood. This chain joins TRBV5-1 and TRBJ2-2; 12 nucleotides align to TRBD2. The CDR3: CASSLGLAGVMAGELFF. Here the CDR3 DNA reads TGCGCCAGCAGCTTGGGACTAGCGGGAGTGATGGCCGGGGAGCTGTTTTTT.